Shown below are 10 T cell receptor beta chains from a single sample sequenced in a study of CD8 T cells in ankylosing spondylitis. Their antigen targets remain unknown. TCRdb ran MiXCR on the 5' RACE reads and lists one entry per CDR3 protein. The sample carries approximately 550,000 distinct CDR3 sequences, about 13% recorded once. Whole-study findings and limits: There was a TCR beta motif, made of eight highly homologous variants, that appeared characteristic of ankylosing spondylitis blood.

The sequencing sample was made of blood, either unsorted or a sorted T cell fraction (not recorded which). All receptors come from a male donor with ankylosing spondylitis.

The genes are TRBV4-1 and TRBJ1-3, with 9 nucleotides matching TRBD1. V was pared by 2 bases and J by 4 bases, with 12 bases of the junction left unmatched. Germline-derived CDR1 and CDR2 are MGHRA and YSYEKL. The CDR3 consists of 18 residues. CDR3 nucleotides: TGCGCCAGCAGCCAACGCCGGGACAGGGCTTCGTTCGGAAACACCATATATTTT. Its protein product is CASSQRRDRASFGNTIYF.

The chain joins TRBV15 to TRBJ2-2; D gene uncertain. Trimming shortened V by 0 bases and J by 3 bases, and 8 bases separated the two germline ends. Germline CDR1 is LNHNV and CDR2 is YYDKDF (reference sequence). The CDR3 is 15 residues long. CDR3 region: CATSRDMSYTGELFF. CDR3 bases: TGTGCCACCAGCAGAGATATGAGTTACACCGGGGAGCTGTTTTTT.

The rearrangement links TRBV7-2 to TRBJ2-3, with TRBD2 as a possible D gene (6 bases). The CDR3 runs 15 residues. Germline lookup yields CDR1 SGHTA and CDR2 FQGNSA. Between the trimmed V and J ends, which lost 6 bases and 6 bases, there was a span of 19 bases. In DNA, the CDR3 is TGTGCCAGCAGGGGAGGCGGGAACTCAGGCGATACGCAGTATTTT. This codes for CASRGGGNSGDTQYF.

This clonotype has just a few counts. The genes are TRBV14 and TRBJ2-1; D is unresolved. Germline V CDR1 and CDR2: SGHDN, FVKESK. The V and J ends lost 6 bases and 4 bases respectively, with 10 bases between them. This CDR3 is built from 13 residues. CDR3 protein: CASRLDGYNEQFF. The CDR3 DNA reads TGTGCCAGCAGATTAGACGGTTACAATGAGCAGTTCTTC.

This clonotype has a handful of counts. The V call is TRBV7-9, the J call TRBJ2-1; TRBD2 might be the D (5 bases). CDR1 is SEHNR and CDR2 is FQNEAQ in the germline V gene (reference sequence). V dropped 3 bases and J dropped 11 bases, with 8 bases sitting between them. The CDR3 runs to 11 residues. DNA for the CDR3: TGTGCCAGCAGCTTGGACTCCAAGCAGTTCTTC. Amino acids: CASSLDSKQFF. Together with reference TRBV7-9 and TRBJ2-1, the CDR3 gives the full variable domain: DTGVSQNPRHKITKRGQNVTFRCDPISEHNRLYWYRQTLGQGPEFLTYFQNEAQLEKSRLLSDRFSAERPKGSFSTLEIQRTEQGDSAMYLCASSLDSKQFFGPGTRLTVL.

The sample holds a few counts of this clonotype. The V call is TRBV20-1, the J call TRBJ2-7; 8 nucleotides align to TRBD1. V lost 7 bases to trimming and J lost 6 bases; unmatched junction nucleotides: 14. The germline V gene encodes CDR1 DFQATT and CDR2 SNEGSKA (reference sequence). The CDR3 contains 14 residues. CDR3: CSDPTGAQPFEQYV. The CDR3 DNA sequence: TGCAGTGACCCGACAGGGGCCCAACCTTTCGAGCAGTACGTC.

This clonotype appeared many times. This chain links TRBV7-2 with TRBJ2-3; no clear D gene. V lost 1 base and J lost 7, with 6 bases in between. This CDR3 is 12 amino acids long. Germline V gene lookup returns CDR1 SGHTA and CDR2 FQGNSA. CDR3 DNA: TGTGCCAGCAGCTTAGTTGTTCATACGCAGTATTTT. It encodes CASSLVVHTQYF.

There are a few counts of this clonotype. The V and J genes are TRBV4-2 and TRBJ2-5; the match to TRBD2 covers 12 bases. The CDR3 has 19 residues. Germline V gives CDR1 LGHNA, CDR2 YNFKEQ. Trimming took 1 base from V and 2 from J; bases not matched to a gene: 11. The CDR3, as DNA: TGTGCCAGCAGCCAAGGGCGGCTAGCGGGAGGGCCTTTACAAGAGACCCAGTACTTC. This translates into CASSQGRLAGGPLQETQYF.

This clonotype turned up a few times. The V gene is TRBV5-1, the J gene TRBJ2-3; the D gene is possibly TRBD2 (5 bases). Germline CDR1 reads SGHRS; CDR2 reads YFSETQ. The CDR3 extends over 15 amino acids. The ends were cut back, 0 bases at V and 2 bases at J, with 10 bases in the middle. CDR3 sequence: CASSLGGSFTDTQYF. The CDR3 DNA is TGCGCCAGCAGCTTGGGAGGGAGCTTCACAGATACGCAGTATTTT.

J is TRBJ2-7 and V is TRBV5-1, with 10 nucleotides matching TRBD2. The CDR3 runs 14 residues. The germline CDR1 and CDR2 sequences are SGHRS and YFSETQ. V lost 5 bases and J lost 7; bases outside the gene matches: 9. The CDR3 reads CASRHGLAEGEQYF. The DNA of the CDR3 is TGCGCCAGCAGACACGGACTAGCGGAGGGGGAGCAGTACTTC.